Described below is a single T cell receptor (beta chain) sequence and its context. This entry belongs to a study of blood T cell repertoires in COVID-19. Study-wide background: COVID-19 samples collected from the United States, Italy and Spain covered acute and convalescent phases. Nucleic acid was either cDNA or gDNA, and it came from T cells, B-cell-depleted T cells, or PBMCs.

V shed 0 bases and J shed 5 bases, with 16 bases lying between them. The CDR3 totals 16 residues. Germline V CDR1 and CDR2: MNHEY, SMNVEV (reference sequence). Sequencing used immunoSEQ multiplex PCR; TCRdb keeps in-frame clones, though not all of them. The top ten clones hold roughly 9% of a sample with some 150,000 clones, 80% to 85% of them seen once. The chain links TRBV27 to TRBJ1-2; the D gene is possibly TRBD1 (6 bases). The source material was peripheral blood. This TCR was recovered from a woman in her sixties or seventies with active or convalescent COVID-19. CDR3: CASSLSSRGQRYGYTF. CDR3 bases: TGTGCCAGCAGTTTATCGAGCAGGGGTCAACGTTATGGCTACACCTTC.